Many counts were recorded for the clone carrying this T cell receptor beta chain. Its antigen is still unknown. This entry belongs to a study of CD8 T cells in ankylosing spondylitis. Quantitative 5'-RACE with molecular barcodes produced the TCR beta libraries. TCRdb ran MiXCR on the 5' RACE reads and lists one entry per CDR3 protein. The table shows under 150,000 distinct CDR3 sequences, with about 8% occurring only once. CDR1 SNHLY and CDR2 FYNNEI come from the germline V gene. The CDR3 contains 14 residues. V lost 8 bases to trimming and J lost 6 bases; unmatched junction nucleotides: 12. Study-wide points: A motif of under ten highly homologous TCR beta variants was seen as apparently characteristic of ankylosing spondylitis blood.

This TCR was recovered from a male donor with ankylosing spondylitis. The V gene is TRBV2, the J gene TRBJ2-7, with TRBD2 identical over 8 bases. Sequencing was carried out using synovial fluid, either unsorted or a sorted T cell fraction (not recorded which). The DNA for the CDR3 is TGTGCCAGCTCTTTCAGCGGGAGTTTCGGCGAGCAGTACTTC. This sequence encodes CASSFSGSFGEQYF.